This T cell receptor (beta chain) came from a study of control samples from healthy donors and cancer patients. Sequenced by immunoSEQ multiplex PCR; TCRdb stores in-frame clones only, minus some. The table lists about 58,000 clones, around 87% of them singletons. Germline V gene lookup returns CDR1 SGHRS and CDR2 YFSETQ. The CDR3 loop spans 16 amino acids. Germline trimming cut 5 bases from V and 0 bases from J; bases unmatched to any gene: 5. This clone was observed a single time. The chain recombines TRBV5-1 with TRBJ2-6; 7 nucleotides agree with TRBD2. This sequence was found in a man between 60 and 70 years old with colorectal cancer. The sequenced sample was PBMCs. The CDR3 bases are TGCGCCAGCAGTGCAGCGGGGACCTCTGGGGCCAACGTCCTGACTTTC. Translation gives CASSAAGTSGANVLTF. The whole variable domain, remainder taken from reference TRBV5-1 and TRBJ2-6, is KAGVTQTPRYLIKTRGQQVTLSCSPISGHRSVSWYQQTPGQGLQFLFEYFSETQRNKGNFPGRFSGRQFSNSRSEMNVSTLELGDSALYLCASSAAGTSGANVLTFGAGSRLTVL.